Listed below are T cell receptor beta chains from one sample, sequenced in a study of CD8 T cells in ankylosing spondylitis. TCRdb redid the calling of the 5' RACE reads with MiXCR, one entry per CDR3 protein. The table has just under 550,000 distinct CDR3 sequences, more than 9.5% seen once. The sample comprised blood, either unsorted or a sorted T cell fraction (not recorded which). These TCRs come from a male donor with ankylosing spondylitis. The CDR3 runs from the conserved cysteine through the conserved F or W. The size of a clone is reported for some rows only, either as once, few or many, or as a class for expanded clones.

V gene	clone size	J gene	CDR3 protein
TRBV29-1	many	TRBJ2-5	CSVRLAGGVRAQYF
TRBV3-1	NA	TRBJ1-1	CASSQMSAGINTEAFF
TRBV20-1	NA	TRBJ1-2	CSAPNYGYTF
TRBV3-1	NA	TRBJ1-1	CASSQPGRGTEAFF
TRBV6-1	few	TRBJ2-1	CASSETSGSHNEQFF
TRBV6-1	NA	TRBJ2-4	CASRPGTAKHIQYF
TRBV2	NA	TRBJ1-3	CASSERRGTVGNTIYF
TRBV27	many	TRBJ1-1	CASSLFRNTEAFF
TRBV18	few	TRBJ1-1	CASSPPIRGRDTEAFF
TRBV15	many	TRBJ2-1	CATSRDVGSNEQFF
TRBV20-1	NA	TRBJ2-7	CSARDRTGYSEQYF
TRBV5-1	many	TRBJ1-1	CASSFLGGQNTEAFF
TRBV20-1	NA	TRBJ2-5	CSARSSWGTWYQETQYF
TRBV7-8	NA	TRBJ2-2	CASRPGGSRKTGELFF
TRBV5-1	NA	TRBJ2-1	CASSQIGTAEQFF
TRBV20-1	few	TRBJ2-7	CSARDPVPQTYEQYF
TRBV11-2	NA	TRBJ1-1	CASSFTPVGQGANTEAFF
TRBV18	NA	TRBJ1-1	CASSPGTGWRTEAFF
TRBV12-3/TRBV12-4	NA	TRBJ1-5	CASSLAGSGSQPQHF
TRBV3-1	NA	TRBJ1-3	CASSQGVRASGNTIYF
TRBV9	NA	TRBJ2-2	CASSERQGLHGELFF
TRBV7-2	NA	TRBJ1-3	CASSISRSGNTIYF
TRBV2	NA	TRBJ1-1	CASSVSESNTEAFF
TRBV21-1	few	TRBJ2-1	CASSKARDFCSEQFF
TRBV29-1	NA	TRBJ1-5	CSVAQGGVGNQPQHF
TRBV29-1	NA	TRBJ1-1	CSVLRRGYTEAFF
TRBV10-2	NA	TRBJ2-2	CASSRTGSYGELFF
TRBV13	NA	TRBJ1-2	CASSRRGDGYTF
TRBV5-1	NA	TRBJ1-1	CASSLLGQQAEAFF
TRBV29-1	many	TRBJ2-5	CSLRIGGLLETQYF
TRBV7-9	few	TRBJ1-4	CASSLVRDSLEKLFF
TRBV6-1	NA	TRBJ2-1	CASNTPGTYNEQFF
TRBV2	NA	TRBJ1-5	CASQSTTGNQPQHF
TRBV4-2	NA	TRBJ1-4	CASSQDGQATNEKLFF
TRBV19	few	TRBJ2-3	CASSMLAGGPDTQYF
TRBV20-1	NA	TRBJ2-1	CSALAGTRIPGSYNEQFF
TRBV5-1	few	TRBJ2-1	CASSPGGGRAYNEQFF
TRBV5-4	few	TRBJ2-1	CASSPNRGGNEQFF